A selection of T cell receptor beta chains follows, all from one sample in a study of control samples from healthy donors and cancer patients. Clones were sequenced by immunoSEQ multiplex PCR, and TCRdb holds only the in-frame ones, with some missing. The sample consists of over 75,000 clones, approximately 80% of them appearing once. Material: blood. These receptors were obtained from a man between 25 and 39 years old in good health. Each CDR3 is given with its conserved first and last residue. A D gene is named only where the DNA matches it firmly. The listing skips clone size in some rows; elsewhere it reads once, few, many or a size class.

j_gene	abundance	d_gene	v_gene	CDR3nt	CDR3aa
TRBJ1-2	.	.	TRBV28	TGTGCCAGCAGTTTTTCGGGGGATGGCTACACCTTC	CASSFSGDGYTF
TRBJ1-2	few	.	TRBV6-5	TGTGCCAGCAACCAAATGGGGGGGGAGTATGGCTACACCTTC	CASNQMGGEYGYTF
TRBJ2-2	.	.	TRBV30	TGTGCCTGGCAAGGGACCAAACTCACCGGGGAGCTGTTTTTT	CAWQGTKLTGELFF
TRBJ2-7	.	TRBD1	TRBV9	TGTGCCAGCAGCTTCGGACAGGGCTACGAGCAGTACTTC	CASSFGQGYEQYF
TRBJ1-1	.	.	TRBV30	TGTGCCTGCCAACGGGGGGCGAGAACTGAAGCTTTCTTT	CACQRGARTEAFF
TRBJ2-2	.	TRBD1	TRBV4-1	TGCGCCAGCAGCCAAGGACAGGGTCCGGCCGGGGAGCTGTTTTTT	CASSQGQGPAGELFF
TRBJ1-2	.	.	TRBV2	TGTGCCAGCAGTGAATTGGGGCCGCTACTGGGCTACACCTTC	CASSELGPLLGYTF
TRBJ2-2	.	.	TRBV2	TGTGCCAGCAGTGAAGTTGCCTGGGGGGCCGGGGAGCTGTTTTTT	CASSEVAWGAGELFF
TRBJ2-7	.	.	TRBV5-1	TGCGCCAGCGAAGGGTTCAACGAGCAGTACTTC	CASEGFNEQYF
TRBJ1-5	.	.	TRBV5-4	TGTGCCAGCAGCTTGTCAGGGAATCAGCCCCAGCATTTT	CASSLSGNQPQHF
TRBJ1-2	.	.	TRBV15	TGTGCCACCAGCAGAGGGGTCCTTGGGTATGGCTACACCTTC	CATSRGVLGYGYTF
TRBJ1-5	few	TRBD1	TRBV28	TGTGCCAGCAGTTCCCTTGAGGGGGGGGACAGGGGACGATATAGCAATCAGCCCCAGCATTTT	CASSSLEGGDRGRYSNQPQHF
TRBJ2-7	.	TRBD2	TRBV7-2	TGTGCCAGCAGCTACACTAGCGGGGCCTACGAGCAGTACTTC	CASSYTSGAYEQYF
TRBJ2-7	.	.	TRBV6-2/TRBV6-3	TGTGCCAGCAGTCAATACGGGGGAGAGCAGTACTTC	CASSQYGGEQYF
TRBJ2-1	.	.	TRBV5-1	TGCGCCAGCAGCTTGGCCGGGGATTCCTACAATGAGCAGTTCTTC	CASSLAGDSYNEQFF
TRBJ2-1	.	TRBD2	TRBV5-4	TGTGCCAGCAGCGGGACTAGCGGGGCCTCCTCCTACAATGAGCAGTTCTTC	CASSGTSGASSYNEQFF
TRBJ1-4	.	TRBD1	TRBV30	TGTGCCTGGAGCCTATACAGGGGGCGGAATGAAAAACTGTTTTTT	CAWSLYRGRNEKLFF
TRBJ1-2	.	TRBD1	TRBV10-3	TGTGCCATCAGTGAGACAGGGGTAGGTGGCTACACCTTC	CAISETGVGGYTF
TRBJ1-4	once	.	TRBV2	TGTGCCAGCAGTGAAGCAACCCCGGCGCGGGTGGGAGGAAAACTGTTTTTT	CASSEATPARVGGKLFF
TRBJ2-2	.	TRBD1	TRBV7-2	TGTGCCAGCAGCTTAGCTCCAGGACAGGGGAACGGGGAGCTGTTTTTT	CASSLAPGQGNGELFF
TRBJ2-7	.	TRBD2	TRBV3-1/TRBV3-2	TGTGCCAGCAGCCTCAGCGGGGGGGTTTGGGAGCAGTACTTC	CASSLSGGVWEQYF
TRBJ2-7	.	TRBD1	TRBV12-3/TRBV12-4	TGTGCCAGCAGTTACAGGGGAACCTACGAGCAGTACTTC	CASSYRGTYEQYF
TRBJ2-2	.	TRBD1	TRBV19	TGTGCCAGTACCCCATCGAGCGGACAGGGGGTGCCCGGGGAGCTGTTTTTT	CASTPSSGQGVPGELFF
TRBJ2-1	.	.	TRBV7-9	TGTGCCAGCAGCTTAGGGATTAAGGGCAGCGAGCAGTTCTTC	CASSLGIKGSEQFF
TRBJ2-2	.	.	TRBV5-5	TGTGCCAGCAGCTTTTTTCTTGGAGAGTTCGCGAACACCGGGGAGCTGTTTTTT	CASSFFLGEFANTGELFF
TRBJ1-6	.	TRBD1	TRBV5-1	TGCGCCAGCAGCTTAACAGGGGATAATTCACCCCTCCACTTT	CASSLTGDNSPLHF
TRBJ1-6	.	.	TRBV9	TGTGCCAGCAGCCCCCAAACAGGGTTATCACCCCTCCACTTT	CASSPQTGLSPLHF
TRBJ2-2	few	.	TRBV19	TGTGCCAGTAGTATTAGTTCGGGGACCGGCACCGGGGAGCTGTTTTTT	CASSISSGTGTGELFF
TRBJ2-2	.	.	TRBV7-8	TGTGCCAGCAGCGAAGATTCTTTCGGGGAGCTGTTTTTT	CASSEDSFGELFF